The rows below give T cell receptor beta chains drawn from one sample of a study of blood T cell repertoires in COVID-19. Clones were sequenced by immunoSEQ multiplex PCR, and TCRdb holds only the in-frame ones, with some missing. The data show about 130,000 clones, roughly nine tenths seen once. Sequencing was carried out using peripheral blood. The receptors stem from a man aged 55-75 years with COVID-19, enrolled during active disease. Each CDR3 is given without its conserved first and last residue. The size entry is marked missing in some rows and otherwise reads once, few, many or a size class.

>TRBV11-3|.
ASSSTTSQETQY
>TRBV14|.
ASSLRDRGWKQF
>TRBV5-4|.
ASSYSSGYT
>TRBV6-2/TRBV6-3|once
ASSSGTDYNEQF
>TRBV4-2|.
ASSQDLSVPNTGELF
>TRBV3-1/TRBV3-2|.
ASSQDRTVTYEQY
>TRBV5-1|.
ASSSGTRGYNEQF
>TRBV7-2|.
ASSLPIGNIQY
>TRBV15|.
ATSRDVQGPVETQY
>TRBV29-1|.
SVAGTIPDTQY
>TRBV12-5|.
ASGWTGSTDTQY
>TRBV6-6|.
ASSGGRAQPQH
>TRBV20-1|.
SAQQDEQY
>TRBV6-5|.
ASRSRDRGRDEQF
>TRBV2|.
ASRTDSNEKLF
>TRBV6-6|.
ASSSDRGGGELF
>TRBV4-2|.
ASSPRTSEGEQF
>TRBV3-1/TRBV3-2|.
ASSQRFLSGQGPNEQF
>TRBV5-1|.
ASSLERYTDTQY
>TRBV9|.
ASSVGTGDVYGYT
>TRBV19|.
ASSTLSGGYYNEQF
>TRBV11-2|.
ASSPQRRDEQF
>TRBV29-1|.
SVEGTSGRRSYDEQF
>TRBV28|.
ASTTAGGTGELF
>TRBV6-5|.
ASQVEPASYEQY
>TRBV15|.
ATSRTRGQFSYEQY
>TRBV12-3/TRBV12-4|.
ASSLRGDYGYT
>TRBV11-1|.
ASSPNRGGALYGYT
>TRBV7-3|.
ASSLRRVHATEAF
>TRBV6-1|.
ASSEGEDNQPQH
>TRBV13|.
ASSSGTGFSPLH
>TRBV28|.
ASSSTGTTNEKLF
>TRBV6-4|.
ASSSDYPSYEQY
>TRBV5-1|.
ASSLTGFSGNSPLH
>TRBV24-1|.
ATSGKPRDRGQETQY